This T cell receptor (beta chain) was sequenced for a study of cytomegalovirus exposure and HLA in healthy donors. Germline V lookup: CDR1 SGHRS, CDR2 YFSETQ. V trimming: 0 bases; J trimming: 0 bases; junction bases outside the gene matches: 4. The CDR3 length is 16 residues. The PCR was carried out with 60 Vbeta primers and 13 Jbeta primers. Assay: immunoSEQ multiplex PCR; the TCRdb copy retains only in-frame clones and omits some. The table has 150,000 or so clones, more than 80% seen once. This receptor was identified in a young woman in good health and CMV-seronegative. The chain recombines TRBV5-1 with TRBJ2-3; TRBD2 matches 7 bases. Source material: PBMCs. In DNA form, the CDR3 reads TGCGCCAGCAGCTTGGAGGCCGGGAGGAGCACAGATACGCAGTATTTT. As protein: CASSLEAGRSTDTQYF.